This record covers a single TCR beta chain. Its antigen is not known. The sample is drawn from a study of T cell responses to AZD1222 COVID-19 vaccine. Some clones are missing from TCRdb's copy, which holds only in-frame ones; the method was immunoSEQ multiplex PCR. The sample lists roughly 80,000 clones; about 93% were seen once. Study observations and caveats: Spike-specific TCR breadth and depth both grew after two AZD1222 doses. Sampled repertoires all dated from after the peak T cell response. Baseline serology detected seropositivity in only six AZD1222 recipients.

This TCR was sampled from an adult in good health. The sequencing used peripheral blood, collected on day 0 of MenACWY control vaccination.

The CDR3 is CAWTSGRTDEQFF. The CDR3 DNA sequence: TGTGCCTGGACTAGCGGGAGAACGGATGAGCAGTTCTTC. V gene TRBV30 combines with J gene TRBJ2-1; 10 bases match TRBD2. The CDR3 covers 13 residues. CDR1 and CDR2 from the germline V gene are GTSNPN and SVGIG (reference sequence). Losses at the gene ends were 4 bases for V and 8 bases for J; bases not matched to a gene: 5.